This T cell receptor beta chain was sequenced for a study of blood T cell repertoires in COVID-19. The wider study: Samples of COVID-19 (acute and convalescent) were obtained from the United States, Italy and Spain.

Germline V gives CDR1 SQVTM, CDR2 ANQGSEA. The V end lost 1 base, the J end lost 5 bases, and 11 bases lay between the germline ends. The CDR3 totals 13 residues. Authors' methods: Nucleated cell number was recorded as an estimate derived from reference gene primer amplification. Sequencing was performed with immunoSEQ multiplex PCR; in TCRdb, only in-frame clones are kept and a portion is missing. The DNA gave D and trimming, while V, J and clone size come from that table. The sample holds just under 85,000 clones; 65% to 85% are singletons and the top ten take 15% to 20%. The chain uses TRBV29-1 and TRBJ2-5, with D possibly being TRBD2 (6 bases). Sequenced sample: peripheral blood. This TCR derives from a woman in her sixties with acute or convalescent COVID-19. The CDR3 is CSVEARESETQYF. The CDR3 DNA sequence: TGCAGCGTTGAAGCCCGGGAGAGCGAGACCCAGTACTTC.